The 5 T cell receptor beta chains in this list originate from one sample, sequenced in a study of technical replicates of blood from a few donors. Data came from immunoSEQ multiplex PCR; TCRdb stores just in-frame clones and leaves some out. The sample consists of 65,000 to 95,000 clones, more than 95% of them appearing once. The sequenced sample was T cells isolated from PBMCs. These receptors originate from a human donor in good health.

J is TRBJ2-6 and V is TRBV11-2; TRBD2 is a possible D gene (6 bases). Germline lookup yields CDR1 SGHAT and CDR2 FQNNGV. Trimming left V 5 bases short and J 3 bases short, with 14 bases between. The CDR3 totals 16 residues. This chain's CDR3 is CASSNSRGGGANVLTF. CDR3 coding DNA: TGTGCCAGCAGCAACTCAAGGGGAGGTGGGGCCAACGTCCTGACTTTC.

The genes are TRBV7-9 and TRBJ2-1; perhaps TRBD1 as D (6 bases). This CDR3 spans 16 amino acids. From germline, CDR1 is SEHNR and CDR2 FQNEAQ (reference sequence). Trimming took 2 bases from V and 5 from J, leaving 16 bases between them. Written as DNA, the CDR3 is TGTGCCAGCAGCTTACGACAGGCCGCCCGGCACAATGAGCAGTTCTTC. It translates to CASSLRQAARHNEQFF.

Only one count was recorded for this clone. CDR3 DNA sequence: TGCAGCGGGGCGAGGGGGGGTGACGAGCAGTACTTC. This codes for CSGARGGDEQYF. The chain joins TRBV29-1 to TRBJ2-7; D perhaps matches TRBD2 (7 bases). This CDR3 spans 12 amino acids. Trimming shortened V by 7 bases and J by 5 bases, and 15 bases separated the two germline ends. Per germline, CDR1 SQVTM and CDR2 ANQGSEA.

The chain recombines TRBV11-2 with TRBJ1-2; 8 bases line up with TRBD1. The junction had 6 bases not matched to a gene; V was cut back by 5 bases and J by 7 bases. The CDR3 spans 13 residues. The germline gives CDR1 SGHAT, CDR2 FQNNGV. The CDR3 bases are TGTGCCAGCAGCCCAAACCAGGGGGCTGGCTACACCTTC. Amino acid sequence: CASSPNQGAGYTF.

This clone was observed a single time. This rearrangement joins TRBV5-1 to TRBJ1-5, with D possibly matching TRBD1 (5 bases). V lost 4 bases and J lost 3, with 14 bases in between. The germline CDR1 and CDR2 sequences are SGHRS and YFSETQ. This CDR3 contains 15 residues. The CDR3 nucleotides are TGCGCCAGCAGCGAGGGTGGAGGGGCCAATCAGCCCCAGCATTTT. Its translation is CASSEGGGANQPQHF.